The clone carrying this T cell receptor beta chain was counted many times. Antigen unknown. This sample stems from a study of T cells in Graves' hyperthyroidism and ophthalmopathy. Study observations and caveats: Progression to ophthalmopathy was predicted a median of roughly 6.6 months early.

Exclusion followed for patients with uncontrolled infection, other autoimmune disease, pregnancy or lactation. The source material, RNA transcripts, was used to amplify TCR beta CDR3 regions. The HTBI primer set drove a first-round RT-PCR of the TCR CDR3. TCRdb reprocessed the multiplex PCR reads with MiXCR, giving one entry per CDR3 protein. The sample lists roughly 500,000 distinct CDR3 sequences, 35% to 55% seen once, with over 15% in the top ten. This receptor was obtained from an adult woman with Graves' disease, either hyperthyroidism or ophthalmopathy (not recorded which). The material sequenced was peripheral blood or thyroid tissue (not recorded which).

This CDR3 is CASSLDRGGTYEQYF. The DNA of the CDR3 is TGCGCCAGCAGCTTGGATCGGGGAGGGACGTACGAGCAGTACTTC. The genes are TRBV5-1 and TRBJ2-7; 7 bases fit TRBD2. Germline V gene sequence: CDR1 SGHRS, CDR2 YFSETQ. The ends lost 0 bases at V and 4 bases at J; junction bases unmatched: 7. The CDR3 has 15 amino acids. Full variable domain (rest looked up from reference TRBV5-1 and TRBJ2-7): KAGVTQTPRYLIKTRGQQVTLSCSPISGHRSVSWYQQTPGQGLQFLFEYFSETQRNKGNFPGRFSGRQFSNSRSEMNVSTLELGDSALYLCASSLDRGGTYEQYFGPGTRLTVT.